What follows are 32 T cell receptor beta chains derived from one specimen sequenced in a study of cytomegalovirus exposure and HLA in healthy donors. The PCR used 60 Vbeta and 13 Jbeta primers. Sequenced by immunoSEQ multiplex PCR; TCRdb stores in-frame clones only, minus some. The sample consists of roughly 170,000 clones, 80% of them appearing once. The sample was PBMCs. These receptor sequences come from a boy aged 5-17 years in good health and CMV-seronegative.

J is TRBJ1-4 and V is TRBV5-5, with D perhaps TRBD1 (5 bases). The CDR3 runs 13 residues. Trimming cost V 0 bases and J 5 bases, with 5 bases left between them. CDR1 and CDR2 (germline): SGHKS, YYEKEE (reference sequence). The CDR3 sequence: CASSLEGNEKLFF. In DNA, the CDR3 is TGTGCCAGCAGCTTGGAGGGGAATGAAAAACTGTTTTTT.

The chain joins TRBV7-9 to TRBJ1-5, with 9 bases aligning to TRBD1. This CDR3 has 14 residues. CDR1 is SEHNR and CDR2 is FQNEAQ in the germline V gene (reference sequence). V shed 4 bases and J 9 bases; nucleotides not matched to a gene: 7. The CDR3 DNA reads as TGTGCCAGCAGCTCAGGACAGGGGCTAGCGCCCCAGCATTTT. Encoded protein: CASSSGQGLAPQHF.

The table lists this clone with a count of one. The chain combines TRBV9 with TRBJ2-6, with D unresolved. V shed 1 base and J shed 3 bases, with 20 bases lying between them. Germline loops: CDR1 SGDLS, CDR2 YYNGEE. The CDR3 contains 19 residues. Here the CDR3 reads CASSVLVRGSSLGANVLTF. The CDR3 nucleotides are TGTGCCAGCAGCGTATTAGTAAGAGGATCGTCGCTTGGGGCCAACGTCCTGACTTTC.

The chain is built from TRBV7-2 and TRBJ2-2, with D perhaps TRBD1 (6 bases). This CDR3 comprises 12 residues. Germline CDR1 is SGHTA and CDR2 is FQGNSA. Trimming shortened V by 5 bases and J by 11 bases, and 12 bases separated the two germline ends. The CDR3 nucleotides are TGTGCCAGCAGCCCTACAGGGATCGAGCTGTTTTTT. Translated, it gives CASSPTGIELFF.

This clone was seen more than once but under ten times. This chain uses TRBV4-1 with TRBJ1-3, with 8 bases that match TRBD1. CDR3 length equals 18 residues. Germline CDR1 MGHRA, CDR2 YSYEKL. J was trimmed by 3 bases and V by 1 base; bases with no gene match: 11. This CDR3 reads CASSQGPTGEVGGNTIYF. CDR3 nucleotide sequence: TGCGCCAGCAGCCAAGGCCCGACAGGGGAGGTCGGTGGAAACACCATATATTTT.

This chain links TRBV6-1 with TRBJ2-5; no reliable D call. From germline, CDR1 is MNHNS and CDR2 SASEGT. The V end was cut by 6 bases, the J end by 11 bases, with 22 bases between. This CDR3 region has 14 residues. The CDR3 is CASSTVGQTSEQYF. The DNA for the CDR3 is TGTGCCAGCAGCACAGTTGGGCAGACAAGTGAGCAGTACTTC.

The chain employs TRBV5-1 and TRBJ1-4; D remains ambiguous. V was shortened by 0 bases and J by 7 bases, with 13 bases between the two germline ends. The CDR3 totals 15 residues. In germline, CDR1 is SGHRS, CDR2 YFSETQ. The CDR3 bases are TGCGCCAGCAGCTTGGCGGGAGGAAGGAGTGAAAAACTGTTTTTT. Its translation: CASSLAGGRSEKLFF.

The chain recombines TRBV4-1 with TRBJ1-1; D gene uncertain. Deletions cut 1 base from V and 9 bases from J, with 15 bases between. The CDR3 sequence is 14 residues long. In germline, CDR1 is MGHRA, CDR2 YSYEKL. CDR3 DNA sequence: TGCGCCAGCAGCCAAGTAGTGTCCCTCGAAAAAGCTTTCTTT. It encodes CASSQVVSLEKAFF.

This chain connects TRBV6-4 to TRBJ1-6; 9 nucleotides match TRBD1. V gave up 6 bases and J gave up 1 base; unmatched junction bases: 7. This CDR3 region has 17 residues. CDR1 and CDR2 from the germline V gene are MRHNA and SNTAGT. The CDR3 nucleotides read TGTGCCAGCAGAGATGCACAGGGGGCATCCTATAATTCACCCCTCCACTTT. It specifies CASRDAQGASYNSPLHF.

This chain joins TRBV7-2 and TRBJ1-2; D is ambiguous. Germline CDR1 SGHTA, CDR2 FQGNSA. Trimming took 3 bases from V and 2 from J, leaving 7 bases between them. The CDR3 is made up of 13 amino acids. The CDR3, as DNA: TGTGCCAGCAGCTTGAGGGCCAACTATGGCTACACCTTC. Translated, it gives CASSLRANYGYTF.

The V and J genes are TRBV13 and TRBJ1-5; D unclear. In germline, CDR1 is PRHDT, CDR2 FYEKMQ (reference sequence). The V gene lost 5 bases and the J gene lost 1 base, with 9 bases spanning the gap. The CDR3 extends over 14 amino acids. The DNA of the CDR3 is TGTGCCAGCAGCGACGCAGGAAGCAATCAGCCCCAGCATTTT. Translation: CASSDAGSNQPQHF.

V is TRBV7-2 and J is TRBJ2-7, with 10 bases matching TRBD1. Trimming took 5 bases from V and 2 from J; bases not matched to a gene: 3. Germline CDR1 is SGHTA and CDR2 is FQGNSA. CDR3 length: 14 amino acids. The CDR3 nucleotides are TGTGCCAGCAGCCCAGGGACAGGGGCCTACGAGCAGTACTTC. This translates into CASSPGTGAYEQYF.

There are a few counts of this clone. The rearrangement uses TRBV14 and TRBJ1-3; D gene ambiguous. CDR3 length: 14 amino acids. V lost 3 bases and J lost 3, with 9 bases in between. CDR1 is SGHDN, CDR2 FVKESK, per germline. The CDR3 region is CASSQNFYGNTIYF. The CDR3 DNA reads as TGTGCCAGCAGCCAGAATTTCTATGGAAACACCATATATTTT.

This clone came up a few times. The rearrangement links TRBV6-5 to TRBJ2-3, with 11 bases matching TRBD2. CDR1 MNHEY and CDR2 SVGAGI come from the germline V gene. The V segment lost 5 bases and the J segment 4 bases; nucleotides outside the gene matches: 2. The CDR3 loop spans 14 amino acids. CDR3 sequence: CASSELAGADTQYF. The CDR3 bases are TGTGCCAGCAGTGAACTAGCGGGAGCAGATACGCAGTATTTT.

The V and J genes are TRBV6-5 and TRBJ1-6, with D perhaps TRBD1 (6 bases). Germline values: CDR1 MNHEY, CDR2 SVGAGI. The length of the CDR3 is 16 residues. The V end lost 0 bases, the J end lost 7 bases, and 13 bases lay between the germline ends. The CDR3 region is CASSYSYQGMNSPLHF. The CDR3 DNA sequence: TGTGCCAGCAGTTACTCGTATCAGGGGATGAATTCACCCCTCCACTTT.

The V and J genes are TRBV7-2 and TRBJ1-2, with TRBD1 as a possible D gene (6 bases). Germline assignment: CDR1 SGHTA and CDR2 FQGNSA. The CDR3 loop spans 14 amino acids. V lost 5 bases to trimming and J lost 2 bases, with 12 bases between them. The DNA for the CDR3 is TGTGCCAGCAGCCCATCGGGGGGCAACTATGGCTACACCTTC. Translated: CASSPSGGNYGYTF.

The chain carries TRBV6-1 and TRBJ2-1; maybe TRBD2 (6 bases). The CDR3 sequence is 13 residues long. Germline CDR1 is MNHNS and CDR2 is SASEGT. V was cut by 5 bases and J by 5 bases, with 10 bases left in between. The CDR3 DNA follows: TGTGCCAGCAGTTATCGGGAGAACAATGAGCAGTTCTTC. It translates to CASSYRENNEQFF.

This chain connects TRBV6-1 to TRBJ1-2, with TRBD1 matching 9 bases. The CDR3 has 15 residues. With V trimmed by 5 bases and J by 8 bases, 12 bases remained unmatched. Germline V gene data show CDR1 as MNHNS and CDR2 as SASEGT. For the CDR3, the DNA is TGTGCCAGCAGTCAGACCGGGACAGGGCCGTCCGGCTACACCTTC. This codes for CASSQTGTGPSGYTF.

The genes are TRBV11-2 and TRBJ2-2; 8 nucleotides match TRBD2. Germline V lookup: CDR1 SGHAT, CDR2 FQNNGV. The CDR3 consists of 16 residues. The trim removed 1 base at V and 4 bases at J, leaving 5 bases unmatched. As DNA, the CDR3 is TGTGCCAGCAGCTTAGTTTCACTAGCGGTCACCGGGGAGCTGTTTTTT. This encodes CASSLVSLAVTGELFF.

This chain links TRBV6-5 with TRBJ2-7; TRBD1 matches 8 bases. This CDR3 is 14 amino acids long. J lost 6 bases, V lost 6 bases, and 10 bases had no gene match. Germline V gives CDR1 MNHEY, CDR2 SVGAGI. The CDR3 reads CASRSDRGTGEQYF. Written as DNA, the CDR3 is TGTGCCAGCAGATCTGACAGGGGAACCGGCGAGCAGTACTTC.

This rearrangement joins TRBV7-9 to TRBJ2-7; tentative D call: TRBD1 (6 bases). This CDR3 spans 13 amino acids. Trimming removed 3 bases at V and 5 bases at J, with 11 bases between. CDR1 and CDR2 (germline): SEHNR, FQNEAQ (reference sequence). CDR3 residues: CASSLLQGDEQYF. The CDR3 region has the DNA TGTGCCAGCAGCTTGTTACAGGGAGACGAGCAGTACTTC. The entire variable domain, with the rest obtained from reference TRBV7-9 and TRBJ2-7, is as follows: DTGVSQNPRHKITKRGQNVTFRCDPISEHNRLYWYRQTLGQGPEFLTYFQNEAQLEKSRLLSDRFSAERPKGSFSTLEIQRTEQGDSAMYLCASSLLQGDEQYFGPGTRLTVT.

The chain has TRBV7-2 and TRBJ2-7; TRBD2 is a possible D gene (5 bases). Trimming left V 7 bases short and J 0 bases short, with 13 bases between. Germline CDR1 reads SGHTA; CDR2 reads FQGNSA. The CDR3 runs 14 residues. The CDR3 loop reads CASMPDWSSYEQYF. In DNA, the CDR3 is TGTGCCAGCATGCCGGACTGGAGCTCCTACGAGCAGTACTTC.

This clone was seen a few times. CDR3 loop: CASSSTDTQYF. CDR3 bases: TGTGCCAGCAGTTCGACAGATACGCAGTATTTT. The rearrangement links TRBV6-5 to TRBJ2-3; D not certain. The ends were cut back, 4 bases at V and 3 bases at J, with 2 bases in the middle. The CDR3 sequence is 11 residues long. The germline V gene encodes CDR1 MNHEY and CDR2 SVGAGI.

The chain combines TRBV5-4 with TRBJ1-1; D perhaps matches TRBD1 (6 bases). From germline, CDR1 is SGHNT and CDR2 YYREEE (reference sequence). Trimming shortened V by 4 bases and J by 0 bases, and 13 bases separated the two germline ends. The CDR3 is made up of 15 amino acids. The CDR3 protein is CASSPVGQLNTEAFF. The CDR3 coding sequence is TGTGCCAGCAGCCCGGTAGGACAGCTGAACACTGAAGCTTTCTTT.

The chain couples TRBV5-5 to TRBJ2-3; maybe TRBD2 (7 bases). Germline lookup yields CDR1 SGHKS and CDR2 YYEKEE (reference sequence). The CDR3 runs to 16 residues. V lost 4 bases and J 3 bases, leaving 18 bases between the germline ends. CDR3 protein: CASSRRWGGDTDTQYF. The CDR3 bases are TGTGCCAGCAGCAGAAGGTGGGGGGGCGATACAGATACGCAGTATTTT.

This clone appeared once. Here the CDR3 reads CASSLRQGAVSGNTIYF. The CDR3 coding sequence is TGTGCCAGCAGCTTAAGGCAGGGGGCCGTCTCTGGAAACACCATATATTTT. The chain links TRBV7-2 to TRBJ1-3; 8 positions agree with TRBD1. Germline V CDR1 and CDR2: SGHTA, FQGNSA. V was clipped by 2 bases and J by 0 bases; unmatched bases: 6. The CDR3 loop spans 17 amino acids.

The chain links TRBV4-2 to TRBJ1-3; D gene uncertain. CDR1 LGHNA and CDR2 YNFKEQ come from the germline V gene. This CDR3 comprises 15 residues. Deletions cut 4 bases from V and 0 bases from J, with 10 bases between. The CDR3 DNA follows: TGTGCCAGCAGCCCTGTAGAGAGCTCTGGAAACACCATATATTTT. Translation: CASSPVESSGNTIYF.

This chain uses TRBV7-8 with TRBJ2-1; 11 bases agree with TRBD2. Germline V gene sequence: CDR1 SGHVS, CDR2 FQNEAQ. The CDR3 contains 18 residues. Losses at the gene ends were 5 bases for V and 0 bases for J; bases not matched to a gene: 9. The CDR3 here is CASSRTLAGVSSYNEQFF. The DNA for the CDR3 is TGTGCCAGCAGCCGAACACTAGCGGGGGTAAGCTCCTACAATGAGCAGTTCTTC.

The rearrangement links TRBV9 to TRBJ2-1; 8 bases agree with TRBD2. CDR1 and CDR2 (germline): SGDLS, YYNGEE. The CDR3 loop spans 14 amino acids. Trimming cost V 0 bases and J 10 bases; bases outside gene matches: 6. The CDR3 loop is CASSVGLAGREQFF. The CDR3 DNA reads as TGTGCCAGCAGCGTAGGATTAGCGGGACGCGAGCAGTTCTTC.

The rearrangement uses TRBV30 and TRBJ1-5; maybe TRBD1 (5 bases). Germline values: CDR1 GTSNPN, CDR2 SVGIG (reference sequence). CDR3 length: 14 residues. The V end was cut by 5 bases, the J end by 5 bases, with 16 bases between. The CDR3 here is CAWSGGATHQPQHF. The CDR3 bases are TGTGCCTGGTCCGGAGGGGCCACCCATCAGCCCCAGCATTTT.

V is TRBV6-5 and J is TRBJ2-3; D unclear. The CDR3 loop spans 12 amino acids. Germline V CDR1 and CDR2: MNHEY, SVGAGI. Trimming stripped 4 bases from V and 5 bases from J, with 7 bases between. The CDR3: CASSLNRDTQYF. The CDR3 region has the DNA TGTGCCAGCAGTTTAAATAGAGATACGCAGTATTTT.

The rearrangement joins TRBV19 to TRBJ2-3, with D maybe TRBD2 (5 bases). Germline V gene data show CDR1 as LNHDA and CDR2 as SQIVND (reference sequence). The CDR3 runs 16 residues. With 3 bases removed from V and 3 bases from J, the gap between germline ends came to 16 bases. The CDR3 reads CASSIISGLGTDTQYF. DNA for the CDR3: TGTGCCAGTAGTATTATATCGGGATTAGGGACAGATACGCAGTATTTT. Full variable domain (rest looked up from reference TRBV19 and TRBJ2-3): DGGITQSPKYLFRKEGQNVTLSCEQNLNHDAMYWYRQDPGQGLRLIYYSQIVNDFQKGDIAEGYSVSREKKESFPLTVTSAQKNPTAFYLCASSIISGLGTDTQYFGPGTRLTVL.